This T cell receptor (beta chain) was sequenced for a study of blood T cell repertoires in COVID-19. Turning to the study itself: COVID-19 samples from acute and convalescent phases originated in the United States, Italy and Spain. The analysed material was cDNA or gDNA that came from T cells, B-cell-depleted T cells, or PBMCs.

How the authors handled the data: Estimates of nucleated cell counts were drawn from the amplification of reference gene primers. The table came from immunoSEQ multiplex PCR; TCRdb's copy has only in-frame clones and leaves some out. V, J and clone size reflect that table, while D and trimming were determined from the DNA. This table has fewer than 300,000 clones, approximately 87% appearing once. The Seattle site enrolled patients during active infection and followed them longitudinally. The sample holds one count of this clone. Germline V gene data show CDR1 as SGHNT and CDR2 as YENEEA. The CDR3 covers 13 residues. The V and J ends lost 1 base and 7 bases respectively, with 11 bases between them.

The receptor comes from a woman under 40 with COVID-19, enrolled during active disease. The source material was peripheral blood. The chain couples TRBV11-3 to TRBJ2-7; unclear D gene. CDR3 amino acids: CASSLGPAREQYF. Written as DNA, the CDR3 is TGTGCCAGCAGCTTAGGTCCCGCGAGGGAGCAGTACTTC. Based on the CDR3 plus reference TRBV11-3 and TRBJ2-7, the full variable domain is EAGVVQSPRYKIIEKKQPVAFWCNPISGHNTLYWYLQNLGQGPELLIRYENEEAVDDSQLPKDRFSAERLKGVDSTLKIQPAELGDSAVYLCASSLGPAREQYFGPGTRLTVT.